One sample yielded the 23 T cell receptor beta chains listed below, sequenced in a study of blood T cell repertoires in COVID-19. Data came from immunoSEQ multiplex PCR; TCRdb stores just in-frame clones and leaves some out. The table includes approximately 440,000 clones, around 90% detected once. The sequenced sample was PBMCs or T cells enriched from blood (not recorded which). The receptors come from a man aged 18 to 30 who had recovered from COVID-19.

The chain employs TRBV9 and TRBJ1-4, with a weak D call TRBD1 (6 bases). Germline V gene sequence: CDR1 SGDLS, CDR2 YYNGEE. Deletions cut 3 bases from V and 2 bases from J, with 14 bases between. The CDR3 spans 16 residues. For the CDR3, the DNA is TGTGCCAGCAGCGGTACAGGGTCGGGGACTAATGAAAAACTGTTTTTT. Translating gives CASSGTGSGTNEKLFF. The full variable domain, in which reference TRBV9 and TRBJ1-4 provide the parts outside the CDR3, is DSGVTQTPKHLITATGQRVTLRCSPRSGDLSVYWYQQSLDQGLQFLIQYYNGEERAKGNILERFSAQQFPDLHSELNLSSLELGDSALYFCASSGTGSGTNEKLFFGSGTQLSVL.

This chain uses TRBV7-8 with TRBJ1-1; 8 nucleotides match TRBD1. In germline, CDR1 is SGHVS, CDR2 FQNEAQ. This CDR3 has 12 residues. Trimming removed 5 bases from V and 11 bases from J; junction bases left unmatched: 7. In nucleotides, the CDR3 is TGTGCCAGCAGCCCGGACCAGGGGGCCGCTTTCTTT. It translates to CASSPDQGAAFF.

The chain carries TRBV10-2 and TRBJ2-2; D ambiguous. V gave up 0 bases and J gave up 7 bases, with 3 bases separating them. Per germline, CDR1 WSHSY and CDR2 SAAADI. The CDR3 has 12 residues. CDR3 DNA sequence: TGCGCCAGCAGTGAGTCCCTCGGGGAGCTGTTTTTT. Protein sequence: CASSESLGELFF.

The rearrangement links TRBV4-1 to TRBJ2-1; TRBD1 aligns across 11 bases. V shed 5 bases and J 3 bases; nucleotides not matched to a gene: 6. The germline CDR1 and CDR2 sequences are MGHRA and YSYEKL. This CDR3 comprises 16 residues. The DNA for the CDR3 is TGCGCCAGCAGCGTAACCGGGACAGGGGGCTACAATGAGCAGTTCTTC. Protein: CASSVTGTGGYNEQFF.

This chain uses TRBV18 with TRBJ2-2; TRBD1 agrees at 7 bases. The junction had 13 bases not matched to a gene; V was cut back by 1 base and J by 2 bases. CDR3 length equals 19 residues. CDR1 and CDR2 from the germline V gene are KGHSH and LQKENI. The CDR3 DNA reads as TGTGCCAGCTCACCACGTATTAATATCGACAGGGAAAACACCGGGGAGCTGTTTTTT. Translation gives CASSPRINIDRENTGELFF.

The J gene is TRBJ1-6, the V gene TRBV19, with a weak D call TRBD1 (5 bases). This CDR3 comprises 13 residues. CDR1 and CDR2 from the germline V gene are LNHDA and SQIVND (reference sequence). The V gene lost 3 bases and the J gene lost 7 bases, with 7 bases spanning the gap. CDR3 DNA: TGTGCCAGTAGTATCGACAGCAATTCACCCCTCCACTTT. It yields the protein CASSIDSNSPLHF. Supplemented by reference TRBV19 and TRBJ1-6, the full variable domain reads DGGITQSPKYLFRKEGQNVTLSCEQNLNHDAMYWYRQDPGQGLRLIYYSQIVNDFQKGDIAEGYSVSREKKESFPLTVTSAQKNPTAFYLCASSIDSNSPLHFGNGTRLTVT.

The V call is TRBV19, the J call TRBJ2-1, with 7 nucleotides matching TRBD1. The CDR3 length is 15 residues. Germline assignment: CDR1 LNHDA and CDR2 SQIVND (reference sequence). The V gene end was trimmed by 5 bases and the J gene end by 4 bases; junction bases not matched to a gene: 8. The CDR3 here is CASSHRDRAYNEQFF. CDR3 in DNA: TGTGCCAGTAGTCACCGGGACAGAGCATACAATGAGCAGTTCTTC. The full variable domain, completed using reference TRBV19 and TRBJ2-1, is DGGITQSPKYLFRKEGQNVTLSCEQNLNHDAMYWYRQDPGQGLRLIYYSQIVNDFQKGDIAEGYSVSREKKESFPLTVTSAQKNPTAFYLCASSHRDRAYNEQFFGPGTRLTVL.

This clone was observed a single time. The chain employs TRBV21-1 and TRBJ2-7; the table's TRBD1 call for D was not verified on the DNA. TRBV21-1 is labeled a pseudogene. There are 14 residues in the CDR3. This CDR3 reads CASSKGQDPYEQYF. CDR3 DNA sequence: TGTGCCAGCAGCAAGGGGCAGGACCCGTACGAGCAGTACTTC.

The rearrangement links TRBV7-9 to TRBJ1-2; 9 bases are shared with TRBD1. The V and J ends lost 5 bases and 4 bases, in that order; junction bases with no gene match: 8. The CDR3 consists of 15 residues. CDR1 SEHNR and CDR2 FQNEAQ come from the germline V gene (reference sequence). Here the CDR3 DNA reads TGTGCCAGCAGCGAGGGGACAGGGTGGGGCTATGGCTACACCTTC. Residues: CASSEGTGWGYGYTF. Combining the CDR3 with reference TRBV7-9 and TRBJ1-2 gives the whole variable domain DTGVSQNPRHKITKRGQNVTFRCDPISEHNRLYWYRQTLGQGPEFLTYFQNEAQLEKSRLLSDRFSAERPKGSFSTLEIQRTEQGDSAMYLCASSEGTGWGYGYTFGSGTRLTVV.

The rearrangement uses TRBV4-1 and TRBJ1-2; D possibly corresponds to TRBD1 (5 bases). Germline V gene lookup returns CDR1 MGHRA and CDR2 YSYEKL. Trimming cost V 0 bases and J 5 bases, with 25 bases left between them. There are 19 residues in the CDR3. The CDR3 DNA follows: TGCGCCAGCAGCCAAGATCTTTTCGCAGGGCCAAACCCCGGGTATGGCTACACCTTC. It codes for CASSQDLFAGPNPGYGYTF.

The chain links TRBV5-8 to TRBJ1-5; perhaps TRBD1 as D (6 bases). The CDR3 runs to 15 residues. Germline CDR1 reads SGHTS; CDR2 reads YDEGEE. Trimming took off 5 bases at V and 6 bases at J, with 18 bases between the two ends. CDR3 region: CASSLEGVGSQPQHF. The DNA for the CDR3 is TGTGCCAGCAGTCTTGAGGGGGTAGGCTCTCAGCCCCAGCATTTT.

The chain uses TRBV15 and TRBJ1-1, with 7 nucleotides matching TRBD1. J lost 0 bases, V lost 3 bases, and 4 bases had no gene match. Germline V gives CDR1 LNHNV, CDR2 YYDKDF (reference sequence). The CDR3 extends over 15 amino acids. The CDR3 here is CATSRTDRMNTEAFF. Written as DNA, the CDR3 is TGTGCCACCAGCAGGACGGACAGGATGAACACTGAAGCTTTCTTT.

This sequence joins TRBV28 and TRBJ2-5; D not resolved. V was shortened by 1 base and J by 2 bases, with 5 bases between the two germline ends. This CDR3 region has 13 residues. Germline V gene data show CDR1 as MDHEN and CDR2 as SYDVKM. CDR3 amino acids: CASSLSRQETQYF. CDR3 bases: TGTGCCAGCAGTTTATCTAGGCAAGAGACCCAGTACTTC.

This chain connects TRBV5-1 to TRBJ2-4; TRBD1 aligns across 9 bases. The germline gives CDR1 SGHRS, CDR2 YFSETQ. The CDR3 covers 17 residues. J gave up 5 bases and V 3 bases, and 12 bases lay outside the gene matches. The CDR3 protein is CASSYSTGTGTENIQYF. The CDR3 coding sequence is TGCGCCAGCAGCTACTCCACCGGGACAGGGACCGAAAACATTCAGTACTTC.

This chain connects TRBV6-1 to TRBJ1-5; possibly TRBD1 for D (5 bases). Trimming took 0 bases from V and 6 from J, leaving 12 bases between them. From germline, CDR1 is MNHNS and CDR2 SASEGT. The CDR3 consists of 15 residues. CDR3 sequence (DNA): TGTGCCAGCAGTGAAGCACGGGGGTCGGGTCAGCCCCAGCATTTT. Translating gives CASSEARGSGQPQHF.

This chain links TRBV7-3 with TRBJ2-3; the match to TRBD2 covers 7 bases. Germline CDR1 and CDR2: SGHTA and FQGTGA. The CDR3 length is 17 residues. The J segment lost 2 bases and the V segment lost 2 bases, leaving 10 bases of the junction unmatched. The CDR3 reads CASSLSKREVDTDTQYF. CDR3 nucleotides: TGTGCCAGCAGCTTATCGAAGCGGGAAGTCGACACAGATACGCAGTATTTT.

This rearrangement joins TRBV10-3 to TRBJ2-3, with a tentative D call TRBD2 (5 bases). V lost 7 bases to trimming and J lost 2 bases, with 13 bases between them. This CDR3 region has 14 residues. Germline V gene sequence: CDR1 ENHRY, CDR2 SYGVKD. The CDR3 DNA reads TGTGCCATCACCCCCGGGATTCCCACAGATACGCAGTATTTT. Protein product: CAITPGIPTDTQYF.

The CDR3 reads CAINGGQPQHF. As DNA, the CDR3 is TGTGCCATCAATGGGGGGCAGCCCCAGCATTTT. The chain links TRBV10-3 to TRBJ1-5, with D maybe TRBD1 (5 bases). The CDR3 is 11 amino acids. Looked up from germline, CDR1 is ENHRY and CDR2 is SYGVKD. V was clipped by 7 bases and J by 7 bases, with 8 bases between them.

CDR3 coding DNA: TGTGCCAGCAGCTTAAAGAGCGGGGGAATCACCGGGGAGCTGTTTTTT. It specifies CASSLKSGGITGELFF. The chain is built from TRBV7-9 and TRBJ2-2; TRBD2 agrees at 8 bases. Trimming cost V 2 bases and J 4 bases; bases outside gene matches: 6. Germline CDR1 and CDR2: SEHNR and FQNEAQ (reference sequence). This CDR3 contains 16 residues.

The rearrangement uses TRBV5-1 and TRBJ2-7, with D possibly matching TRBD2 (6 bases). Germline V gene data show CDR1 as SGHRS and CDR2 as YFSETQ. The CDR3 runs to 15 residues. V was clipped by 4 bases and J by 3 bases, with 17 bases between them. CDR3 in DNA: TGCGCCAGCAGCCGCACGGGACTTGGTCTCTACGAGCAGTACTTC. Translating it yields CASSRTGLGLYEQYF.

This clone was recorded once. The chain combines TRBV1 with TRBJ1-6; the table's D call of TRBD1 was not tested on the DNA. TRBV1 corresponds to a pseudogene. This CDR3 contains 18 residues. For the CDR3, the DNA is TGCACCAGCAGCCAAGATCCTAAAACCGGGACAGGGAGTTCACCCCTCCACTTT. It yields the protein CTSSQDPKTGTGSSPLHF.

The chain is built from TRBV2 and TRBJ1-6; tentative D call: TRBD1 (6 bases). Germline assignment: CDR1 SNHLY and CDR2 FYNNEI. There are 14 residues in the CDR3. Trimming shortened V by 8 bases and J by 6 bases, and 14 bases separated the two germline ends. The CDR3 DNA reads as TGTGCCAGCTTTAATTGGGGGCCTAATTCACCCCTCCACTTT. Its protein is CASFNWGPNSPLHF. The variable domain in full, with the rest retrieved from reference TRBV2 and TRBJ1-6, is EPEVTQTPSHQVTQMGQEVILRCVPISNHLYFYWYRQILGQKVEFLVSFYNNEISEKSEIFDDQFSVERPDGSNFTLKIRSTKLEDSAMYFCASFNWGPNSPLHFGNGTRLTVT.

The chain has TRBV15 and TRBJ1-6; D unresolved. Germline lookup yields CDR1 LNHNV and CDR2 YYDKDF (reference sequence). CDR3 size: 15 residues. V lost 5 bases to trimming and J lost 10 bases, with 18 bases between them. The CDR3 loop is CATSPVIGSGSPLHF. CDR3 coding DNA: TGTGCCACCAGCCCCGTTATTGGGTCCGGGTCACCCCTCCACTTT.